A selection of T cell receptor beta chains follows, all from one sample in a study of response to subunit inactivated influenza vaccine. MiXCR, applied by TCRdb to the RT-PCR reads, yields one record per CDR3 protein. Among 860,000 or so distinct CDR3 sequences, around 21% were seen once, and the ten largest hold roughly 10%. The sample here was PBMCs from blood, taken 5 to 6 days after vaccination. The receptors were gathered from a middle-aged man who received an inactivated influenza vaccine. CDR3s include the opening cysteine and the closing phenylalanine or tryptophan. A D gene is named only where the DNA matches it firmly. Rows may omit the clone size; those that give it use once, few, many or a size class.

v_gene	j_gene	abundance	d_gene	CDR3nt	CDR3aa
TRBV29-1	TRBJ2-1	.	.	TGCAGCGTTGAAGATACTCTTAGAAATAGCAATGAGCAGTTCTTC	CSVEDTLRNSNEQFF
TRBV20-1	TRBJ2-5	.	.	TGCAGTGCTAGGGACAGCAATAGAGAGACCCAGTACTTC	CSARDSNRETQYF
TRBV20-1	TRBJ1-1	few	.	TGCAGTGCTATGATTAGGAACACTGAAGCTTTCTTT	CSAMIRNTEAFF
TRBV3-1	TRBJ1-1	.	TRBD1	TGTGCCAGCGGATCGGACAGGGGAAGGGCTGAAGCTTTCTTT	CASGSDRGRAEAFF
TRBV6-2/TRBV6-3	TRBJ1-1	.	.	TGTGCCAGCAGTTCCCAGGGACTTGTCACTGAAGCTTTCTTT	CASSSQGLVTEAFF
TRBV20-1	TRBJ2-1	few	.	TGCAGTGCTAGAACTACCATCGGGGAGCAGTTCTTC	CSARTTIGEQFF
TRBV28	TRBJ2-7	.	.	TGTGCCACCTACAACAGGTACGAGCAGTACTTC	CATYNRYEQYF
TRBV20-1	TRBJ2-7	.	TRBD2	TGCAGTGCTCATTCCGGGACTAGCTCCTACGAGCAGTACTTC	CSAHSGTSSYEQYF
TRBV20-1	TRBJ1-3	.	TRBD1	TGCAGTGCTCAGGACAGGGGGCTTGGAAACACCATATATTTT	CSAQDRGLGNTIYF
TRBV6-2/TRBV6-3	TRBJ2-2	.	.	TGTGCCAGCCGATACCTTGGGAGCTCCGGGGAGCTGTTTTTT	CASRYLGSSGELFF
TRBV20-1	TRBJ2-1	few	TRBD2	TGCAGTGCTCTCCGACTAGCGGGGACTAATTGGGAGCAGTTCTTC	CSALRLAGTNWEQFF
TRBV4-3	TRBJ2-5	.	.	TGCGCCAGCAGCCCGGACTTGGGGGAGACCCAGTACTTC	CASSPDLGETQYF
TRBV5-1	TRBJ2-5	few	.	TGCGCCAGCAGCTCGGGGACAATTGAAGAGACCCAGTACTTC	CASSSGTIEETQYF
TRBV28	TRBJ2-7	.	.	TGTGCCAGCAGTTCACGTCCGGGCCCTTTCTCCTACGAGCAGTACTTC	CASSSRPGPFSYEQYF
TRBV20-1	TRBJ1-5	few	.	TGCAGTGCTCTGCCCGACCTAAATCAGCCCCAGCATTTT	CSALPDLNQPQHF
TRBV20-1	TRBJ2-3	few	.	TGCAGTGCTAGAGATGCCTCGCCGTTGGGGGGAGGCACAGATACGCAGTATTTT	CSARDASPLGGGTDTQYF
TRBV5-5	TRBJ1-2	few	.	TGTGCCAGCAGCTTGGACAGGTTTGGCTACACCTTC	CASSLDRFGYTF
TRBV27	TRBJ2-6	.	.	TGTGCCAGCAGTTTATGGGCGGGACGGAGCTCTGGGGCCAACGTCCTGACTTTC	CASSLWAGRSSGANVLTF
TRBV6-5	TRBJ1-2	.	.	TGTGCCAGCAGTTACTCTGGCAGCCCCTCGGCAGGCTACACCTTC	CASSYSGSPSAGYTF
TRBV28	TRBJ1-5	.	.	TGTGCCAGCAGCCAATACGATCTGGGTGATAGCAATCAGCCCCAGCATTTT	CASSQYDLGDSNQPQHF
TRBV20-1	TRBJ2-6	few	.	TGCAGTGCTTCAGGATCTGGGGCCAACGTCCTGACTTTC	CSASGSGANVLTF
TRBV14	TRBJ2-5	.	.	TGTGCCAGCAGCCAGTGGCACCAAGAGACCCAGTACTTC	CASSQWHQETQYF
TRBV24-1	TRBJ2-2	.	.	TGTGCCACCAGTGAGGCCGGGGAGCTGTTTTTT	CATSEAGELFF
TRBV10-3	TRBJ1-6	.	.	TGTGCCATCAGTGATAAATTAGTGTTAAGGAATTCACCCCTCCACTTT	CAISDKLVLRNSPLHF
TRBV4-3	TRBJ2-2	.	.	TGCGCCAGCAGCTCTCAGTATCCCGGGGAGCTGTTTTTT	CASSSQYPGELFF
TRBV12-3/TRBV12-4	TRBJ2-7	few	.	TGTGCCAGCAGTTTAGGAGGGGCTGGGAACGAGCAGTACTTC	CASSLGGAGNEQYF
TRBV3-1	TRBJ1-1	.	.	TGTGCCAGCAGCCTAGCAGACGGGTTCACTGAAGCTTTCTTT	CASSLADGFTEAFF
TRBV20-1	TRBJ2-5	.	TRBD1	TGCAGTGCAGAGGATGGACAGGTCCAAGAGACCCAGTACTTC	CSAEDGQVQETQYF
TRBV12-3/TRBV12-4	TRBJ2-7	few	TRBD1	TGTGCCAGCAGTCTGACAGGGGTTGACTACGAGCAGTACTTC	CASSLTGVDYEQYF
TRBV20-1	TRBJ1-5	.	TRBD1	TGCAGTGCTCTGACAGGGGCGAGCAATCAGCCCCAGCATTTT	CSALTGASNQPQHF
TRBV27	TRBJ2-2	few	TRBD2	TGTGCCAGCAGTTCGACTAGCAACACCGGGGAGCTGTTTTTT	CASSSTSNTGELFF
TRBV29-1	TRBJ2-7	many	.	TGCAGCGTTGAGGGCGGGTCCGCCTACGAGCAGTACTTC	CSVEGGSAYEQYF
TRBV9	TRBJ2-3	.	TRBD2	TGTGCCAGCAGCCCCTATGAGGGGACTAGGCCCTCAGATACGCAGTATTTT	CASSPYEGTRPSDTQYF
TRBV20-1	TRBJ2-7	.	TRBD1	TGCAGTGCTAGAGATGTGGGGACAGGGAGCTCCTACGAGCAGTACTTC	CSARDVGTGSSYEQYF